This entry lists 9 T cell receptor beta chains sequenced from one sample in a study of T cell repertoires in cytomegalovirus infection. TCRdb processed the reads anew with MiXCR; each CDR3 protein has one entry. Of 500,000 or so distinct CDR3 sequences in the sample, approximately 16% were seen once. Sequencing was done on a sample of CD8+ T cells from PBMCs. Receptors were obtained from a human donor in good health (CMV status not recorded). Some clones in this sample may be carry-over from other donors' samples.

The genes are TRBV12-3 or TRBV12-4 and TRBJ2-7; the D call may be TRBD1 or TRBD2 (5 bases each). Trimming took 4 bases from V and 4 from J, leaving 14 bases between them. This CDR3 region has 14 residues. The CDR3 region is CASSSGTDPYEQYF. The CDR3 DNA reads as TGTGCCAGCAGTTCTGGGACGGACCCATACGAGCAGTACTTC.

J is TRBJ2-5 and V is TRBV13; D call uncertain. CDR3 length: 13 residues. Trimming left V 1 base short and J 7 bases short, with 10 bases between. The germline V gene encodes CDR1 PRHDT and CDR2 FYEKMQ (reference sequence). As DNA, the CDR3 is TGTGCCAGCAGCTTAGACCAGTCACGGACCCAGTACTTC. Translation: CASSLDQSRTQYF.

This clonotype appeared a few times. Just one base apart from a much larger clone, this may be a read error. The chain employs TRBV7-8 and TRBJ1-1, with unresolved D. Germline CDR1 is SGHVS and CDR2 is FQNEAQ. Deletions cut 4 bases from V and 4 bases from J, with 10 bases between. The CDR3 consists of 13 residues. The CDR3 nucleotides read TGTGCCAGCAGCTCCACTTTACTCACTGAAGCTTTCTTT. It encodes CASSSTLLTEAFF.

In this sample, this clonotype turned up many times. V gene TRBV7-3 combines with J gene TRBJ2-1; D possibly corresponds to TRBD2 (6 bases). This CDR3 is 17 amino acids long. From germline, CDR1 is SGHTA and CDR2 FQGTGA. V was trimmed by 8 bases and J by 5 bases, leaving 25 bases between them. CDR3 protein: CASGRAASANLDNEQFF. The CDR3 DNA reads TGTGCCAGCGGCCGGGCGGCTAGCGCAAATTTAGACAATGAGCAGTTCTTC. Full variable domain (missing parts from reference TRBV7-3 and TRBJ2-1): GAGVSQTPSNKVTEKGKYVELRCDPISGHTALYWYRQSLGQGPEFLIYFQGTGAADDSGLPNDRFFAVRPEGSVSTLKIQRTERGDSAVYLCASGRAASANLDNEQFFGPGTRLTVL.

The chain couples TRBV15 to TRBJ1-5, with D unresolved. The CDR3 spans 12 residues. V dropped 8 bases and J dropped 7 bases, with 12 bases sitting between them. CDR1 and CDR2 (germline): LNHNV, YYDKDF (reference sequence). CDR3 residues: CATGGLGQPQHF. In DNA, the CDR3 is TGTGCCACCGGCGGCCTCGGGCAGCCCCAGCATTTT.

This clonotype was recorded at least ten times. The gene calls are TRBV2 and TRBJ2-1; D ambiguous. The CDR3 extends over 15 amino acids. Germline V gives CDR1 SNHLY, CDR2 FYNNEI. Trimming stripped 6 bases from V and 4 bases from J, with 16 bases between. CDR3 region: CASSPMGGAYNEQFF. The CDR3 DNA is TGTGCCAGCAGCCCTATGGGCGGAGCTTACAATGAGCAGTTCTTC.

This clonotype was seen at least ten times. J is TRBJ1-1 and V is TRBV6-5, with D possibly matching TRBD1 (5 bases). Germline CDR1 reads MNHEY; CDR2 reads SVGAGI. The V end lost 0 bases, the J end lost 6 bases, and 14 bases lay between the germline ends. The CDR3 is 15 residues long. CDR3: CASSYSTQGTPEAFF. Written as DNA, the CDR3 is TGTGCCAGCAGTTACTCGACTCAGGGAACTCCTGAAGCTTTCTTT.

This clonotype was counted ten times or more. The rearrangement links TRBV5-6 to TRBJ2-6; a possible D gene is TRBD1 (5 bases). Looked up from germline, CDR1 is SGHDT and CDR2 is YYEEEE. V lost 2 bases, J lost 3 bases, and 9 bases lay in between. This CDR3 is 15 amino acids long. In DNA form, the CDR3 reads TGTGCCAGCAGCTTCGCAGGGATTGGGGCCAACGTCCTGACTTTC. It codes for CASSFAGIGANVLTF.

This clonotype was picked up a small number of times. V usage is TRBV2 and J usage is TRBJ2-3; unclear D gene. This CDR3 comprises 14 residues. V lost 10 bases, J lost 3 bases, and 17 bases lay in between. Germline V gene data show CDR1 as SNHLY and CDR2 as FYNNEI. This CDR3 reads CATHSPLGTDTQYF. The CDR3 DNA sequence: TGTGCCACTCATAGTCCACTGGGAACAGATACGCAGTATTTT.